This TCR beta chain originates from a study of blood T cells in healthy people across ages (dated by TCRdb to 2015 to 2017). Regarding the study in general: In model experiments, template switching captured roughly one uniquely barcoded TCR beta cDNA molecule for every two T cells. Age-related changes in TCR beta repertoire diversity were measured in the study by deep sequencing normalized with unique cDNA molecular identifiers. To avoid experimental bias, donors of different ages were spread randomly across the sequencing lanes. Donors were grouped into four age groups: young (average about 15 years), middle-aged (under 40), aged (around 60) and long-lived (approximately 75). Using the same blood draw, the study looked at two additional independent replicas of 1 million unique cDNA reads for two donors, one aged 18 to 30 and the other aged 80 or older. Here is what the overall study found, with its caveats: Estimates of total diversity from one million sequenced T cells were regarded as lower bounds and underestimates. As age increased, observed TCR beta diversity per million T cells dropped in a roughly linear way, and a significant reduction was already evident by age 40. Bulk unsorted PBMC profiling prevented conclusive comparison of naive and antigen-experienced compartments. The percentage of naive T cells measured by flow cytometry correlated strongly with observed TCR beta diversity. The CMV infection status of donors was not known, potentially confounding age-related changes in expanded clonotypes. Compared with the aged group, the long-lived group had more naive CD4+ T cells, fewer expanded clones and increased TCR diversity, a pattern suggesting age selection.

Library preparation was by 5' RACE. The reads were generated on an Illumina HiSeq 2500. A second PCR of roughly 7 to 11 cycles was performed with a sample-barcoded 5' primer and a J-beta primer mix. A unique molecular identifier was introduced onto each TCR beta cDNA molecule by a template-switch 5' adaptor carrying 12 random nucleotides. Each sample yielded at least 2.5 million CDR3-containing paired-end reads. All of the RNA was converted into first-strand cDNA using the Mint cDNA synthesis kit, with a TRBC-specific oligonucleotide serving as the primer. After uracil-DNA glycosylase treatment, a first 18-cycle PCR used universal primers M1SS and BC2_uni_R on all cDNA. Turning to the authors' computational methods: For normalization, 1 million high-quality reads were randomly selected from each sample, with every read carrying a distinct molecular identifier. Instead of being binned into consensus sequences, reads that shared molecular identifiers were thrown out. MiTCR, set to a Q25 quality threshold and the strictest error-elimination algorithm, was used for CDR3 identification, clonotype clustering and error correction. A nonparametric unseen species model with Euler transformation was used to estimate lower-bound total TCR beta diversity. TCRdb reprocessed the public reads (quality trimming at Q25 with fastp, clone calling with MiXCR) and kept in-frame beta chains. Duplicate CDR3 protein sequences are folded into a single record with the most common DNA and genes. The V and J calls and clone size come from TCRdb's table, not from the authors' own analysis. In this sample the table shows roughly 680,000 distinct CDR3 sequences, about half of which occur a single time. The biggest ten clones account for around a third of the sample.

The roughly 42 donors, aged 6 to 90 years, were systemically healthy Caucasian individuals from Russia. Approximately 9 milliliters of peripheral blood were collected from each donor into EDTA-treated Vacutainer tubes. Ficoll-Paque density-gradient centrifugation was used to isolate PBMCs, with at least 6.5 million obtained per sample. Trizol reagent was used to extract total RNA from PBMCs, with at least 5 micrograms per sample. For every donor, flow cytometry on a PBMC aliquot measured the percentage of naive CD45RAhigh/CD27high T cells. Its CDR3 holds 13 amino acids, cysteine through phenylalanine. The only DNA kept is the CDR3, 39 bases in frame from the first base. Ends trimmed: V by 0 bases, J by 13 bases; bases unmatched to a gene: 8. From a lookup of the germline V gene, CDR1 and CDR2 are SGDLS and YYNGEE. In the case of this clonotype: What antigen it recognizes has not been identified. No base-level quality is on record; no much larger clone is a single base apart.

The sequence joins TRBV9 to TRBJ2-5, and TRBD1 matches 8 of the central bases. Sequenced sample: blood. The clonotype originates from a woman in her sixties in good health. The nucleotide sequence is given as TGTGCCAGCAGCGTAGCTGGTACGGGGACAGGGTACTTC. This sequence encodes CASSVAGTGTGYF.